These 32 T cell receptor beta chains share one sample of origin, sequenced in a study of T cells in Graves' hyperthyroidism and ophthalmopathy. Amplification yielded TCR beta CDR3 regions, with RNA transcripts as the source. The TCR CDR3 was amplified in a first-round RT-PCR using the HTBI primer set. TCRdb recomputed calls from the multiplex PCR reads with MiXCR, one row per CDR3 protein. The sample has 550,000 to 600,000 distinct CDR3 sequences, more than 13% seen once; the top ten hold about 7%. Sequencing used blood. The receptors here all came from a woman aged 18 to 35 with Graves' ophthalmopathy.

V usage is TRBV4-1 and J usage is TRBJ2-2, with 9 bases lining up with TRBD1. This CDR3 comprises 15 residues. The J segment lost 4 bases and the V segment lost 7 bases, leaving 7 bases of the junction unmatched. Germline CDR1 reads MGHRA; CDR2 reads YSYEKL. The CDR3 loop is CASTRGTGSTGELFF. The DNA for the CDR3 is TGCGCCAGCACCAGAGGGACAGGGTCCACCGGGGAGCTGTTTTTT.

There are many counts of this clonotype. The V call is TRBV20-1, the J call TRBJ2-3; D is undetermined. CDR1 is DFQATT and CDR2 is SNEGSKA in the germline V gene (reference sequence). Between the trimmed V and J ends, which lost 5 bases and 5 bases, there was a span of 5 bases. The CDR3 covers 10 residues. The DNA of the CDR3 is TGCAGTGCTCCTTTAGATACGCAGTATTTT. Its translation: CSAPLDTQYF.

This clonotype was observed a few times. CDR3 amino acids: CASSRGRPNTEAFF. As DNA, the CDR3 is TGTGCCAGCAGCCGGGGGCGGCCGAACACTGAAGCTTTCTTT. J is TRBJ1-1 and V is TRBV12-3 or TRBV12-4, with a weak D call TRBD1 (6 bases). Trimming removed 6 bases at V and 1 base at J, with 12 bases between. The CDR3 contains 14 residues.

The rearrangement joins TRBV4-1 to TRBJ2-1, with no clear D. V was clipped by 3 bases and J by 8 bases, with 14 bases between them. Per germline, CDR1 MGHRA and CDR2 YSYEKL. This CDR3 contains 14 residues. The CDR3 sequence is CASSQRTPGDEQFF. The CDR3 DNA reads as TGCGCCAGCAGCCAGAGGACCCCTGGGGATGAGCAGTTCTTC.

The chain couples TRBV27 to TRBJ2-7, with 7 bases fitting TRBD1. The CDR3 is made up of 13 amino acids. V was pared by 1 base and J by 7 bases, with 4 bases of the junction left unmatched. Germline-derived CDR1 and CDR2 are MNHEY and SMNVEV (reference sequence). The CDR3 loop reads CASSLFTGDEQYF. CDR3 nucleotides: TGTGCCAGCAGTTTATTTACAGGGGATGAGCAGTACTTC.

This clonotype was observed at least ten times. CDR3 DNA sequence: TGTGCCAGCACTAGCGTCGGGGAGACCCAGTACTTC. This translates into CASTSVGETQYF. V and J are TRBV2 and TRBJ2-5; D might be TRBD2 (6 bases). The V end was cut by 7 bases, the J end by 5 bases, with 11 bases between. Germline CDR1 and CDR2: SNHLY and FYNNEI. The CDR3 is 12 residues long.

This clonotype was recorded many times. The chain carries TRBV7-2 and TRBJ2-3; weak D call: TRBD2 (6 bases). Germline V gene sequence: CDR1 SGHTA, CDR2 FQGNSA. This CDR3 comprises 19 residues. Trimming left V 1 base short and J 6 bases short, with 26 bases between. The CDR3 DNA follows: TGTGCCAGCAGCTTAGTTCCGAACCTTCTAGCCAAGGAGGGGGATACGCAGTATTTT. Translation: CASSLVPNLLAKEGDTQYF. Supplemented by reference TRBV7-2 and TRBJ2-3, the full variable domain reads GAGVSQSPSNKVTEKGKDVELRCDPISGHTALYWYRQSLGQGLEFLIYFQGNSAPDKSGLPSDRFSAERTGGSVSTLTIQRTQQEDSAVYLCASSLVPNLLAKEGDTQYFGPGTRLTVL.

This clonotype was counted at least ten times. CDR3 amino acids: CASTQTGASYGYTF. CDR3 nucleotide sequence: TGTGCCAGCACCCAAACCGGGGCTTCGTATGGCTACACCTTC. This chain uses TRBV7-2 with TRBJ1-2, with a possible D match to TRBD1 (5 bases). Deletions cut 7 bases from V and 5 bases from J, with 17 bases between. CDR1 and CDR2 from the germline V gene are SGHTA and FQGNSA. The CDR3 is made up of 14 amino acids.

The rearrangement uses TRBV7-9 and TRBJ2-5; possibly TRBD2 for D (6 bases). CDR1 and CDR2 (germline): SEHNR, FQNEAQ (reference sequence). V was cut by 7 bases and J by 4 bases, with 19 bases left in between. This CDR3 is built from 15 residues. The CDR3 is CASTHFDRRGETQYF. The DNA of the CDR3 is TGTGCCAGCACTCACTTTGACCGGAGGGGAGAGACCCAGTACTTC. The full variable domain, rest sourced from reference TRBV7-9 and TRBJ2-5, is DTGVSQNPRHKITKRGQNVTFRCDPISEHNRLYWYRQTLGQGPEFLTYFQNEAQLEKSRLLSDRFSAERPKGSFSTLEIQRTEQGDSAMYLCASTHFDRRGETQYFGPGTRLLVL.

This chain links TRBV5-1 with TRBJ1-6; D unclear. The CDR3 is 17 amino acids. The germline CDR1 and CDR2 sequences are SGHRS and YFSETQ. V lost 0 bases, J lost 0 bases, and 10 bases lay in between. CDR3 sequence (DNA): TGCGCCAGCAGCTTGGAGTCTCTGAGCTCCTATAATTCACCCCTCCACTTT. Translation: CASSLESLSSYNSPLHF. Filled out from reference TRBV5-1 and TRBJ1-6, the complete variable domain reads KAGVTQTPRYLIKTRGQQVTLSCSPISGHRSVSWYQQTPGQGLQFLFEYFSETQRNKGNFPGRFSGRQFSNSRSEMNVSTLELGDSALYLCASSLESLSSYNSPLHFGNGTRLTVT.

Note on this clonotype: This could be a read error, since a much larger clone is one nucleotide away. This rearrangement joins TRBV2 to TRBJ1-2; D perhaps matches TRBD1 (6 bases). The CDR3 totals 13 residues. The germline CDR1 and CDR2 sequences are SNHLY and FYNNEI. CDR3 loop: CGSTKGGDYGYTF. As DNA, the CDR3 is TGTGGCAGCACCAAAGGGGGGGACTATGGCTACACCTTC.

This clonotype has ten or more counts. The chain combines TRBV20-1 with TRBJ2-7, with 10 bases aligning to TRBD2. CDR1 and CDR2 from the germline V gene are DFQATT and SNEGSKA (reference sequence). Losses at the gene ends were 6 bases for V and 0 bases for J; bases not matched to a gene: 11. There are 16 residues in the CDR3. CDR3: CSASPPSGRVSYEQYF. CDR3 DNA sequence: TGCAGTGCCAGTCCCCCTAGCGGGAGAGTCTCCTACGAGCAGTACTTC.

About this clonotype itself: A much larger clone lies one base from this, so it may be a read error. The V gene is TRBV27, the J gene TRBJ1-2; no definite D call. The V and J ends lost 2 bases and 4 bases respectively, with 8 bases between them. Germline lookup yields CDR1 MNHEY and CDR2 SMNVEV (reference sequence). This CDR3 spans 13 amino acids. CDR3 in amino acids: CASSLSSSYGYTF. The CDR3 DNA follows: TGTGCCAGCAGTTTAAGTTCCAGCTATGGCTACACCTTC.

This clonotype was counted at least ten times. The chain has TRBV12-5 and TRBJ2-1; 7 nucleotides line up with TRBD2. Trimming took 0 bases from V and 12 from J; bases not matched to a gene: 5. Per germline, CDR1 LGHNT and CDR2 FRNRAP. This CDR3 has 13 residues. The CDR3 loop reads CASGLVLLARQFF. The DNA of the CDR3 is TGTGCTAGTGGTTTGGTCTTACTAGCGCGGCAGTTCTTC.

This chain links TRBV7-2 with TRBJ2-7; D is ambiguous. V lost 7 bases, J lost 3 bases, and 10 bases lay in between. Germline V lookup: CDR1 SGHTA, CDR2 FQGNSA. The CDR3 is 12 residues long. The chain's CDR3 is CASTDPRYEQYF. The CDR3 DNA is TGTGCCAGCACTGACCCCCGCTACGAGCAGTACTTC.

The J gene is TRBJ2-3, the V gene TRBV28, with 13 nucleotides matching TRBD2. Germline trimming cut 7 bases from V and 13 bases from J; bases unmatched to any gene: 5. The CDR3 loop spans 12 amino acids. The germline V gene encodes CDR1 MDHEN and CDR2 SYDVKM. The CDR3 loop reads CASTTGLAGKYF. The CDR3 nucleotides read TGTGCCAGCACCACGGGACTAGCGGGAAAGTATTTT.

This clonotype was counted many times. The chain uses TRBV3-1 and TRBJ2-1; 7 nucleotides align to TRBD2. Germline lookup yields CDR1 LGHDT and CDR2 YNNKEL (reference sequence). J lost 7 bases, V lost 4 bases, and 16 bases had no gene match. This CDR3 comprises 17 residues. The CDR3 reads CASSPDLGEGPRNEQFF. CDR3 DNA: TGTGCCAGCAGCCCCGATCTGGGGGAGGGCCCACGGAATGAGCAGTTCTTC.

The V and J genes are TRBV12-3 or TRBV12-4 and TRBJ2-6, with 9 bases lining up with TRBD1. Trimming removed 1 base from V and 2 bases from J; junction bases left unmatched: 0. The CDR3 runs 16 residues. The CDR3 spells CASSLGTGAGANVLTF. In DNA form, the CDR3 reads TGTGCCAGCAGTTTAGGGACAGGGGCTGGGGCCAACGTCCTGACTTTC.

This clonotype was detected ten times or more. The chain combines TRBV3-1 with TRBJ1-3; no definite D call. Germline lookup yields CDR1 LGHDT and CDR2 YNNKEL (reference sequence). Trimming shortened V by 1 base and J by 0 bases, and 7 bases separated the two germline ends. CDR3 length: 15 residues. The CDR3 protein is CASSQGMFSGNTIYF. The DNA for the CDR3 is TGTGCCAGCAGCCAAGGGATGTTCTCTGGAAACACCATATATTTT.

This clonotype has at least ten counts. The V call is TRBV30, the J call TRBJ1-4; D is perhaps TRBD1 (5 bases). In germline, CDR1 is GTSNPN, CDR2 SVGIG (reference sequence). There are 17 residues in the CDR3. Trimming stripped 0 bases from V and 6 bases from J, with 20 bases between. The CDR3 spells CAWSVSGIIRGDEKLFF. In nucleotides, the CDR3 is TGTGCCTGGAGTGTATCGGGGATAATTCGGGGGGATGAAAAACTGTTTTTT. The full variable domain, its missing parts supplied by reference TRBV30 and TRBJ1-4, is SQTIHQWPATLVQPVGSPLSLECTVEGTSNPNLYWYRQAAGRGLQLLFYSVGIGQISSEVPQNLSASRPQDRQFILSSKKLLLSDSGFYLCAWSVSGIIRGDEKLFFGSGTQLSVL.

CDR3 amino acids: CASRQGQGTTEAFF. The CDR3 DNA sequence: TGTGCCAGCAGGCAGGGACAGGGTACCACTGAAGCTTTCTTT. The rearrangement joins TRBV12-3 or TRBV12-4 to TRBJ1-1, with TRBD1 matching 9 bases. V trimming: 6 bases; J trimming: 4 bases; junction bases outside the gene matches: 6. The CDR3 length is 14 residues.

This clonotype was picked up a small number of times. This chain links TRBV25-1 with TRBJ2-1; maybe TRBD2 (7 bases). Germline lookup yields CDR1 MGHDK and CDR2 SYGVNS. The CDR3 runs 17 residues. Trimming removed 4 bases at V and 4 bases at J, with 20 bases between. The CDR3 loop reads CASSVDQGRERYNEQFF. The DNA for the CDR3 is TGTGCCAGCAGTGTGGACCAGGGGAGGGAGAGATACAATGAGCAGTTCTTC.

This clonotype was seen more than once but under ten times. CDR3 nucleotide sequence: TGCGCCAGCAGCCAATACCCGACAGCCTCTAACTATGGCTACACCTTC. Amino acid sequence: CASSQYPTASNYGYTF. The V gene is TRBV4-1, the J gene TRBJ1-2; TRBD1 is a possible D gene (5 bases). The V gene's germline CDR1 is MGHRA and CDR2 YSYEKL. The CDR3 sequence is 16 residues long. The V end was cut by 2 bases, the J end by 0 bases, with 13 bases between.

This clonotype was detected a few times. This rearrangement joins TRBV30 to TRBJ2-1; TRBD2 matches 8 bases. This CDR3 has 15 residues. Germline V gene lookup returns CDR1 GTSNPN and CDR2 SVGIG (reference sequence). V was pared by 0 bases and J by 3 bases, with 4 bases of the junction left unmatched. The CDR3 region is CAWSVSGSFYNEQFF. In DNA, the CDR3 is TGTGCCTGGAGTGTAAGCGGGAGCTTCTACAATGAGCAGTTCTTC.

There are many counts of this clonotype. J is TRBJ2-2 and V is TRBV27, with TRBD1 identical over 10 bases. In germline, CDR1 is MNHEY, CDR2 SMNVEV (reference sequence). This CDR3 is built from 16 residues. The J segment lost 5 bases and the V segment lost 4 bases, leaving 7 bases of the junction unmatched. For the CDR3, the DNA is TGTGCCAGCAGTTCTTACCGGGACAGGGGAACCGGGGAGCTGTTTTTT. It yields the protein CASSSYRDRGTGELFF.

The chain joins TRBV20-1 to TRBJ2-7, with 12 nucleotides matching TRBD2. The V gene end was trimmed by 1 base and the J gene end by 6 bases; junction bases not matched to a gene: 4. This CDR3 has 14 amino acids. CDR1 and CDR2 (germline): DFQATT, SNEGSKA (reference sequence). CDR3: CSARGLAGVREQYF. CDR3 in DNA: TGCAGTGCTAGAGGACTAGCGGGAGTGCGCGAGCAGTACTTC.

This clonotype was counted many times. J is TRBJ2-3 and V is TRBV28; TRBD2 matches 10 bases. The CDR3 spans 18 residues. The ends lost 3 bases at V and 0 bases at J; junction bases unmatched: 9. Germline CDR1 is MDHEN and CDR2 is SYDVKM. The CDR3 DNA follows: TGTGCCAGCAGTTTCCCTGGGCTAGCGGGAGAGAGCACAGATACGCAGTATTTT. The encoded protein is CASSFPGLAGESTDTQYF.

The V gene is TRBV4-1, the J gene TRBJ1-1; 7 bases are a match to TRBD1. The germline V gene has CDR1 MGHRA and CDR2 YSYEKL. V was pared by 5 bases and J by 1 base, with 10 bases of the junction left unmatched. CDR3 length equals 16 residues. CDR3 loop: CASSRPMGQRNTEAFF. The CDR3 coding sequence is TGCGCCAGCAGCAGACCTATGGGACAGCGGAACACTGAAGCTTTCTTT.

The chain has TRBV3-1 and TRBJ2-1, with 12 bases lining up with TRBD2. In germline, CDR1 is LGHDT, CDR2 YNNKEL (reference sequence). This CDR3 region has 16 residues. J lost 6 bases, V lost 4 bases, and 7 bases had no gene match. CDR3 sequence: CASSPQLAGGGNEQFF. The CDR3 nucleotides are TGTGCCAGCAGCCCCCAACTAGCGGGAGGAGGCAATGAGCAGTTCTTC.

Ten or more counts support this clonotype. The chain combines TRBV20-1 with TRBJ2-1, with 12 bases fitting TRBD2. The CDR3 is made up of 14 amino acids. Germline lookup yields CDR1 DFQATT and CDR2 SNEGSKA (reference sequence). The trim removed 5 bases at V and 6 bases at J, leaving 5 bases unmatched. The CDR3 protein is CSALAGGGPNEQFF. The DNA of the CDR3 is TGCAGTGCTCTAGCGGGAGGGGGACCCAATGAGCAGTTCTTC.

V gene TRBV7-2 combines with J gene TRBJ2-7; D is ambiguous. Germline V CDR1 and CDR2: SGHTA, FQGNSA. The V end was cut by 5 bases, the J end by 3 bases, with 8 bases between. The CDR3 has 12 residues. Here the CDR3 reads CASSQSFYEQYF. CDR3 in DNA: TGTGCCAGCAGCCAGTCCTTCTACGAGCAGTACTTC.

This chain links TRBV9 with TRBJ2-1; TRBD2 matches at 14 bases. The junction had 11 bases not matched to a gene; V was cut back by 4 bases and J by 8 bases. The CDR3 contains 17 residues. Per the germline V gene, CDR1 is SGDLS and CDR2 is YYNGEE. The CDR3 nucleotides read TGTGCCAGCAGCACACCGGGACTAGCGGGAGACTTCGATGAGCAGTTCTTC. Translating it yields CASSTPGLAGDFDEQFF.